These 16 T cell receptor beta chains were sequenced from one sample in a study of CD8 T cells in ankylosing spondylitis (dated by TCRdb to about 2017). The library was produced with 5' RACE. Sequencing instrument: Illumina HiSeq 2500. TCRdb reworked the public reads: Q25 trimming with fastp, MiXCR clone assembly, productive beta chains retained. Here each entry gathers all rows of one CDR3 protein and keeps the most common genes and DNA. This sample holds 200,000 to 300,000 distinct CDR3 sequences; approximately 10% were observed only once. The top ten constitute approximately 2.5% of the sample. The sequenced material came from blood, either unsorted or a sorted T cell fraction (not recorded which). The receptor set was obtained from a male donor with ankylosing spondylitis or in good health (not recorded which).

The sample holds many counts of this clonotype. The chain is built from TRBV25-1 and TRBJ1-6; a possible D gene is TRBD1 (6 bases). This CDR3 is 12 amino acids long. CDR1 and CDR2 (germline): MGHDK, SYGVNS. The germline V and J ends were trimmed by 6 bases and 10 bases, with 10 bases remaining between them. CDR3 in amino acids: CASRTGNSPLHF. As DNA, the CDR3 is TGTGCCAGCAGAACAGGGAACTCACCCCTCCACTTT.

Ten or more counts support this clonotype. The CDR3 DNA reads TGTGCCAGCAGCCCGGTTCTTACGGGTGGCTACACCTTC. Translation gives CASSPVLTGGYTF. The chain combines TRBV12-3 or TRBV12-4 with TRBJ1-2; D ambiguous. The CDR3 has 13 amino acids. V was pared by 6 bases and J by 7 bases, with 15 bases between.

This clonotype came up many times. This sequence joins TRBV27 and TRBJ2-2, with 14 positions matching TRBD2. Per the germline V gene, CDR1 is MNHEY and CDR2 is SMNVEV (reference sequence). Unmatched junction bases numbered 9, after V lost 5 bases and J lost 1 base. The CDR3 sequence is 19 residues long. The CDR3 bases are TGTGCCAGCAGTGCCAGGACTAGCGGGGGGCGACAGAACACCGGGGAGCTGTTTTTT. It yields the protein CASSARTSGGRQNTGELFF.

For the CDR3, the DNA is TGCAGCGTTGTTCCCCTCTGGGAAACTGAAGCTTTCTTT. It is translated as CSVVPLWETEAFF. The chain has TRBV29-1 and TRBJ1-1, with D unresolved. Germline CDR1 reads SQVTM; CDR2 reads ANQGSEA. V lost 4 bases to trimming and J lost 5 bases, with 14 bases between them. The CDR3 runs 13 residues.

In its sample, this clonotype was seen many times. The V and J genes are TRBV5-4 and TRBJ2-2; 10 bases line up with TRBD1. The germline CDR1 and CDR2 sequences are SGHNT and YYREEE (reference sequence). Germline trimming cut 5 bases from V and 3 bases from J; bases unmatched to any gene: 7. The CDR3 is made up of 16 amino acids. The DNA for the CDR3 is TGTGCCAGCAGGGCGGGGGACAGGGGTCACACCGGGGAGCTGTTTTTT. This codes for CASRAGDRGHTGELFF.

This clonotype was counted many times. The chain employs TRBV20-1 and TRBJ2-7, with a tentative D call TRBD2 (6 bases). The length of the CDR3 is 15 residues. V lost 0 bases, J lost 2 bases, and 14 bases lay in between. CDR1 is DFQATT and CDR2 is SNEGSKA in the germline V gene (reference sequence). In DNA, the CDR3 is TGCAGTGCTAGAGATTCGGGGGAGTTAACCTACGAGCAGTACTTC. Its translation is CSARDSGELTYEQYF.

The sample holds many counts of this clonotype. V is TRBV16 and J is TRBJ2-5, with D maybe TRBD2 (6 bases). Trimming shortened V by 4 bases and J by 9 bases, and 12 bases separated the two germline ends. Germline loops: CDR1 KGHSY, CDR2 FQNENV. The CDR3 consists of 12 residues. Here the CDR3 DNA reads TGTGCCAGCAGCCCTCGGGGGACTGCCCAGTACTTC. Its protein product is CASSPRGTAQYF.

This clonotype was seen once. CDR3 region: CASSKLAGGTAGEQYF. Written as DNA, the CDR3 is TGTGCCAGCAGCAAGCTAGCGGGAGGTACGGCGGGGGAGCAGTACTTC. This sequence joins TRBV21-1 and TRBJ2-7; the D call in the table, TRBD2, was not verified against the DNA. TRBV21-1 counts as a pseudogene. This CDR3 is 16 amino acids long.

The table lists this clonotype with many counts. The V gene is TRBV20-1, the J gene TRBJ1-1, with D possibly matching TRBD1 (5 bases). V was trimmed by 8 bases and J by 3 bases, leaving 43 bases between them. Germline CDR1 reads DFQATT; CDR2 reads SNEGSKA (reference sequence). The CDR3 covers 22 residues. The CDR3 bases are TGCAGTCCTATTGGGGGACTCTCTAGGGCAGGGTGGAAGTTCCCCCCAGACACTGAAGCTTTCTTT. Encoded protein: CSPIGGLSRAGWKFPPDTEAFF.

The V gene is TRBV30, the J gene TRBJ2-7; D is perhaps TRBD2 (6 bases). Germline V CDR1 and CDR2: GTSNPN, SVGIG (reference sequence). V lost 2 bases to trimming and J lost 2 bases, with 13 bases between them. The CDR3 runs to 14 residues. As DNA, the CDR3 is TGTGCCTGGAGTCGGAGGGGACCCACCTACGAGCAGTACTTC. Translated, it gives CAWSRRGPTYEQYF.

This clonotype was recorded at least ten times. This chain links TRBV20-1 with TRBJ1-5, with 8 nucleotides matching TRBD1. The V gene's germline CDR1 is DFQATT and CDR2 SNEGSKA (reference sequence). The CDR3 contains 16 residues. J lost 2 bases, V lost 3 bases, and 9 bases had no gene match. The CDR3 loop reads CSASSGQGARNQPQHF. In DNA form, the CDR3 reads TGCAGTGCTAGTTCGGGTCAGGGGGCCCGCAATCAGCCCCAGCATTTT.

This clonotype was found many times. The chain links TRBV12-3 or TRBV12-4 to TRBJ1-2; D is uncertain. This CDR3 contains 13 residues. Trimming left V 6 bases short and J 1 base short, with 9 bases between. For the CDR3, the DNA is TGTGCCAGCAGCATGGGGAGTAACTATGGCTACACCTTC. This sequence encodes CASSMGSNYGYTF.

This chain uses TRBV7-9 with TRBJ2-3; 10 positions agree with TRBD2. In germline, CDR1 is SEHNR, CDR2 FQNEAQ (reference sequence). The CDR3 has 16 residues. V lost 6 bases, J lost 0 bases, and 6 bases stayed unmatched. This chain's CDR3 is CASSRRLAGSTDTQYF. The CDR3 bases are TGTGCCAGCAGTCGGAGACTAGCGGGTAGCACAGATACGCAGTATTTT. Based on the CDR3 plus reference TRBV7-9 and TRBJ2-3, the full variable domain is DTGVSQNPRHKITKRGQNVTFRCDPISEHNRLYWYRQTLGQGPEFLTYFQNEAQLEKSRLLSDRFSAERPKGSFSTLEIQRTEQGDSAMYLCASSRRLAGSTDTQYFGPGTRLTVL.

This clonotype was picked up many times. As DNA, the CDR3 is TGCGCCAGCAGTGACAGGGTAGGGACCTACTATGGCTACACCTTC. This codes for CASSDRVGTYYGYTF. The gene calls are TRBV10-1 and TRBJ1-2, with a weak D call TRBD1 (5 bases). CDR1 is WNHNN and CDR2 is SYGVQD in the germline V gene (reference sequence). This CDR3 spans 15 amino acids. V lost 3 bases and J lost 3, with 14 bases in between.

This clonotype was seen repeatedly, ten times or more. The rearrangement uses TRBV6-2 or TRBV6-3 and TRBJ2-7, with 10 bases that match TRBD1. This CDR3 has 13 residues. Germline V gene sequence: CDR1 MNHEY, CDR2 SVGEGT. J gave up 5 bases and V 6 bases, and 4 bases lay outside the gene matches. CDR3 residues: CASRGTGAHEQYF. The CDR3 nucleotides read TGTGCCAGCAGGGGGACAGGGGCCCACGAGCAGTACTTC.

There are many counts of this clonotype. This chain connects TRBV5-1 to TRBJ2-7; TRBD1 matches at 7 bases. The CDR3 sequence is 15 residues long. CDR1 and CDR2 (germline): SGHRS, YFSETQ. V shed 4 bases, J shed 1 base, and the junction held 8 bases outside the gene matches. The CDR3 bases are TGCGCCAGCAGCAGAGGAGACAGGGATTCCTACGAGCAGTACTTC. This codes for CASSRGDRDSYEQYF.